These T cell receptor beta chains were read from a single sample in a study of cytomegalovirus exposure and HLA in healthy donors. Only in-frame clones appear in the TCRdb table, and some are missing; sequencing was by immunoSEQ multiplex PCR. The sample carries 100,000 to 150,000 clones, about two thirds recorded once. Sequenced: PBMCs. These receptors were collected from a young man in good health and CMV-seronegative. Each CDR3 is given with its conserved first and last residue. Fields, in order: J gene, D gene, V gene, clone size, CDR3 DNA, CDR3 protein. The D gene is left open where the match is weak. Not all rows give a size; the values are once, few, many and, for expanded clones, a class.

TRBJ2-7 | NA | TRBV30 | NA | TGTGCCTGGAAAGGCCCCCGACTAGGCGAGCAGTACTTC | CAWKGPRLGEQYF
TRBJ2-7 | NA | TRBV28 | NA | TGTGCCAGCAGTCCCCCTGAATGGTACGGCGAGCAGTACTTC | CASSPPEWYGEQYF
TRBJ2-7 | TRBD2 | TRBV28 | NA | TGTGCCAGCAGTCTAGCGGGGGGCTCCTACGAGCAGTACTTC | CASSLAGGSYEQYF
TRBJ2-1 | NA | TRBV5-1 | NA | TGCGCCAGCAGCCATTGGCTTGGGGGGGGGCGGAGGGAGCAGTTCTTC | CASSHWLGGGRREQFF
TRBJ1-6 | NA | TRBV30 | once | TGTGCCTGGAGTGTTACGGGTGTGGATTCACCCCTCCACTTT | CAWSVTGVDSPLHF
TRBJ1-6 | TRBD1 | TRBV5-6 | NA | TGTGCCAGCAGCTTGGGCAGGGGGCTATCACCCCTCCACTTT | CASSLGRGLSPLHF
TRBJ2-7 | NA | TRBV5-1 | NA | TGCGCCAGCAGCTTGGCTGGCACTACGGCTAAGGTGTACGAGCAGTACTTC | CASSLAGTTAKVYEQYF
TRBJ1-1 | TRBD1 | TRBV5-1 | NA | TGCGCCAGCAGCTGGGGGACAGGGGATGGTTCCACTGAAGCTTTCTTT | CASSWGTGDGSTEAFF
TRBJ1-6 | NA | TRBV28 | NA | TGTGCCAGCAGTTGGGGCCCGAGGAGCTCCTATAATTCACCCCTCCACTTT | CASSWGPRSSYNSPLHF
TRBJ1-4 | NA | TRBV4-1 | NA | TGCGCCAGCAGCCAAGGCCCAAGGACGCTCGGGGAGGCTAATGAAAAACTGTTTTTT | CASSQGPRTLGEANEKLFF
TRBJ2-7 | TRBD1 | TRBV6-5 | NA | TGTGCCAGCAGTTACGGGACAGGGGTCTACGAGCAGTACTTC | CASSYGTGVYEQYF
TRBJ2-3 | NA | TRBV7-3 | once | TGTGCCAGCAGCCGGGGGAACACAGATACGCAGTATTTT | CASSRGNTDTQYF
TRBJ2-2 | TRBD2 | TRBV5-1 | NA | TGCGCCAGCAGCCTGATGACTAGCGGGGGTGCCGGGGAGCTGTTTTTT | CASSLMTSGGAGELFF
TRBJ2-7 | TRBD2 | TRBV5-6 | once | TGTGCCAGCAGCCCGACTAGCGTCTTATACGAGCAGTACTTC | CASSPTSVLYEQYF
TRBJ2-2 | NA | TRBV7-3 | NA | TGTGCCAGCAGCCTAGCGAACGCCGGGGAGCTGTTTTTT | CASSLANAGELFF
TRBJ2-5 | TRBD2 | TRBV9 | NA | TGTGCCAGCAGCTTAGATAAGCGGGGGGGCGCGGAGACCCAGTACTTC | CASSLDKRGGAETQYF
TRBJ1-4 | NA | TRBV5-8 | NA | TGTGCCAGCAGCTTGTATAAGGGGTCCGAAAAACTGTTTTTT | CASSLYKGSEKLFF
TRBJ2-4 | NA | TRBV16 | NA | TGTGCCAGCAGCCACCGCGTGGCAGGGGCTACGACCAACATTCAGTACTTC | CASSHRVAGATTNIQYF
TRBJ1-6 | NA | TRBV11-2 | NA | TGTGCCAGCAGCTTGATACAGGGCAATGATTCACCCCTCCACTTT | CASSLIQGNDSPLHF
TRBJ1-1 | NA | TRBV30 | NA | TGTGCCTGGCACTACACCAGGAACACTGAAGCTTTCTTT | CAWHYTRNTEAFF
TRBJ2-1 | NA | TRBV5-5 | NA | TGTGCCAGCAGCACCCCTGCGACAGATCCATACAATGAGCAGTTCTTC | CASSTPATDPYNEQFF
TRBJ1-1 | NA | TRBV4-1 | NA | TGCGCCAGCAGCCAACAGGATTTAAACACTGAAGCTTTCTTT | CASSQQDLNTEAFF
TRBJ2-1 | TRBD1 | TRBV18 | NA | TGTGCCAGCTCTCAAGGGACAGGGACCTACAATGAGCAGTTCTTC | CASSQGTGTYNEQFF
TRBJ2-2 | NA | TRBV7-2 | NA | TGTGCCAGCAGCCTTAAGAACACCGGGGAGCTGTTTTTT | CASSLKNTGELFF
TRBJ1-6 | NA | TRBV7-9 | NA | TGTGCCAGCAGCTTAATCACAGGGATGGATTCACCCCTCCACTTT | CASSLITGMDSPLHF
TRBJ1-5 | NA | TRBV28 | NA | TGTGCCAGCAGTCATCCAAGGGGAGGAAGCAATCAGCCCCAGCATTTT | CASSHPRGGSNQPQHF
TRBJ2-5 | NA | TRBV11-2 | NA | TGTGCCAGCAGCCCCTGGAGACAAGAGACCCAGTACTTC | CASSPWRQETQYF
TRBJ1-6 | NA | TRBV19 | NA | TGTGCCAGTAGTATCGACAGGCTCCAAGGGTCACCCCTCCACTTT | CASSIDRLQGSPLHF
TRBJ2-5 | NA | TRBV7-2 | NA | TGTGCCAGCAGCGCTAGGGGGACAGAGACCCAGTACTTC | CASSARGTETQYF
TRBJ1-6 | TRBD1 | TRBV9 | few | TGTGCCAGCAGCGCACAGGGGGGATATAATTCACCCCTCCACTTT | CASSAQGGYNSPLHF
TRBJ2-2 | TRBD2 | TRBV7-2 | NA | TGTGCCAGCAGGTTGGCGGGGGGCAAAAGCGGGGAGCTGTTTTTT | CASRLAGGKSGELFF
TRBJ1-3 | TRBD1 | TRBV4-3 | NA | TGCGCCAGCAGCCTAACCGACGGACAGGGCCCGGGAAACACCATATATTTT | CASSLTDGQGPGNTIYF